The 15 T cell receptor beta chains below come from one sample, sequenced in a study of Graves' ophthalmopathy and Graves' hyperthyroidism. The authors amplified TCR beta CDR3 regions, and they did so from RNA transcripts for repertoire sequencing. An initial RT-PCR round employing HTBI primers preceded a second-round multiplex PCR. One entry per CDR3 protein, called by TCRdb with MiXCR from the multiplex PCR reads. The table lists about 660,000 distinct CDR3 sequences, under 50% of them singletons, with roughly 3.5% in the top ten. The sample consisted of peripheral blood. Source of these receptors: an adult man with Graves' ophthalmopathy.

This clonotype has at least ten counts. The rearrangement joins TRBV12-3 or TRBV12-4 to TRBJ1-6, with 9 bases that match TRBD1. The V and J ends lost 5 bases and 14 bases, in that order; junction bases with no gene match: 7. The CDR3 is 13 amino acids. The CDR3 sequence is CASSLGQGTTLHF. CDR3 sequence (DNA): TGTGCCAGCAGTCTAGGACAGGGGACCACCCTCCACTTT.

In its sample, this clonotype was seen a few times. The chain has TRBV20-1 and TRBJ2-2; D not resolved. The germline V and J ends were trimmed by 1 base and 1 base, with 13 bases remaining between them. The CDR3 is 16 residues long. Germline CDR1 DFQATT, CDR2 SNEGSKA (reference sequence). CDR3 DNA: TGCAGTGCTAGAGCATCCTCTTGGGGGAACACCGGGGAGCTGTTTTTT. It translates to CSARASSWGNTGELFF.

Written as DNA, the CDR3 is TGCAGTGCTAGAGATCGAAAGGGGGCCGGCGAGCAGTACTTC. Translating gives CSARDRKGAGEQYF. The V call is TRBV20-1, the J call TRBJ2-7, with 7 bases that match TRBD1. In germline, CDR1 is DFQATT, CDR2 SNEGSKA (reference sequence). The CDR3 totals 14 residues. The V gene end was trimmed by 0 bases and the J gene end by 6 bases; junction bases not matched to a gene: 8.

This clonotype was found a few times. This chain joins TRBV7-2 and TRBJ2-2; 11 positions match TRBD2. This CDR3 is built from 15 residues. Germline V gene sequence: CDR1 SGHTA, CDR2 FQGNSA. V lost 7 bases, J lost 3 bases, and 4 bases stayed unmatched. CDR3 sequence reads: CASTVLAGDTGELFF. As DNA, the CDR3 is TGTGCCAGCACCGTACTAGCGGGGGACACCGGGGAGCTGTTTTTT.

V usage is TRBV20-1 and J usage is TRBJ2-2; D is unclear. Per the germline V gene, CDR1 is DFQATT and CDR2 is SNEGSKA (reference sequence). The CDR3 covers 14 residues. Trimming stripped 2 bases from V and 5 bases from J, with 12 bases between. CDR3 in amino acids: CSARSPPMTGELFF. In nucleotides, the CDR3 is TGCAGTGCTAGAAGCCCGCCTATGACCGGGGAGCTGTTTTTT.

The rearrangement joins TRBV4-1 to TRBJ1-2; D remains unclear. Trimming pared 0 bases from V and 0 bases from J, leaving 5 bases between. CDR1 is MGHRA and CDR2 is YSYEKL in the germline V gene. The length of the CDR3 is 14 residues. As DNA, the CDR3 is TGCGCCAGCAGCCAAGATCTTCCTAACTATGGCTACACCTTC. Amino acid sequence: CASSQDLPNYGYTF.

This clonotype was counted many times. The V gene is TRBV4-3, the J gene TRBJ1-1; no reliable D call. CDR3 size: 14 residues. Germline-derived CDR1 and CDR2 are LGHNA and YSLEER. Trimming stripped 0 bases from V and 4 bases from J, with 9 bases between. The CDR3 spells CASSQELEGTEAFF. The CDR3 DNA sequence: TGCGCCAGCAGCCAAGAGCTAGAGGGCACTGAAGCTTTCTTT.

Points on this clonotype: A much bigger clone sits one base away, suggesting this may be a read error. This chain uses TRBV10-3 with TRBJ1-2; D remains ambiguous. The CDR3 totals 15 residues. Looked up from germline, CDR1 is ENHRY and CDR2 is SYGVKD. The CDR3 sequence is CASSSSPQRRYGYTF. In DNA form, the CDR3 reads TGTGCCAGCAGTTCCAGCCCACAGCGGCGGTATGGCTACACCTTC.

This clonotype was seen many times. The chain uses TRBV29-1 and TRBJ1-1; D might be TRBD1 (6 bases). Germline lookup yields CDR1 SQVTM and CDR2 ANQGSEA. The CDR3 covers 13 residues. V gave up 7 bases and J gave up 0 bases, with 12 bases separating them. The CDR3 DNA is TGCAGCGGGTGGACAGCGATGAACACTGAAGCTTTCTTT. Translation gives CSGWTAMNTEAFF.

This chain connects TRBV10-3 to TRBJ1-5, with a possible D match to TRBD1 (5 bases). CDR3 length equals 15 residues. Trimming shortened V by 7 bases and J by 11 bases, and 24 bases separated the two germline ends. Germline V gene data show CDR1 as ENHRY and CDR2 as SYGVKD. The CDR3 is CAITAEGGAQETQHF. The CDR3 DNA is TGTGCCATCACCGCAGAAGGTGGGGCACAAGAGACCCAGCATTTT.

The chain combines TRBV29-1 with TRBJ2-2; D gene unclear. The CDR3 extends over 11 amino acids. Germline lookup yields CDR1 SQVTM and CDR2 ANQGSEA. V shed 8 bases and J shed 4 bases, with 8 bases lying between them. CDR3 loop: CSPTVTGELFF. CDR3 DNA: TGCAGCCCCACAGTCACCGGGGAGCTGTTTTTT.

This clonotype occurred a few times. The chain links TRBV25-1 to TRBJ1-2; D possibly corresponds to TRBD1 (5 bases). The germline CDR1 and CDR2 sequences are MGHDK and SYGVNS. The V end lost 1 base, the J end lost 12 bases, and 12 bases lay between the germline ends. The CDR3 sequence is 12 residues long. CDR3: CASSESGTSNTF. The CDR3, as DNA: TGTGCCAGCAGTGAATCCGGGACTAGCAACACCTTC.

Many counts were recorded for this clonotype. This chain links TRBV19 with TRBJ1-6; D perhaps matches TRBD1 (5 bases). There are 15 residues in the CDR3. Trimming stripped 6 bases from V and 7 bases from J, with 16 bases between. Germline V gives CDR1 LNHDA, CDR2 SQIVND (reference sequence). This CDR3 reads CASRLPGPTNSPLHF. The CDR3 nucleotides are TGTGCCAGTAGATTACCGGGACCGACGAATTCACCCCTCCACTTT.

There are a few counts of this clonotype. The chain links TRBV5-1 to TRBJ1-4; tentative D call: TRBD1 (6 bases). Germline values: CDR1 SGHRS, CDR2 YFSETQ. The V end lost 3 bases, the J end lost 0 bases, and 18 bases lay between the germline ends. This CDR3 contains 18 residues. CDR3 residues: CASSWKGVRTTTNEKLFF. Written as DNA, the CDR3 is TGCGCCAGCAGCTGGAAGGGGGTCAGAACTACAACTAATGAAAAACTGTTTTTT.

This clonotype has ten or more counts. The J gene is TRBJ1-3, the V gene TRBV2, with 8 bases lining up with TRBD1. CDR3 length equals 18 residues. The germline gives CDR1 SNHLY, CDR2 FYNNEI. With V trimmed by 7 bases and J by 0 bases, 14 bases remained unmatched. The CDR3 bases are TGTGCCAGCAAGGAGGGGTTAGGACAGGGATACTCTGGAAACACCATATATTTT. Translated, it gives CASKEGLGQGYSGNTIYF.